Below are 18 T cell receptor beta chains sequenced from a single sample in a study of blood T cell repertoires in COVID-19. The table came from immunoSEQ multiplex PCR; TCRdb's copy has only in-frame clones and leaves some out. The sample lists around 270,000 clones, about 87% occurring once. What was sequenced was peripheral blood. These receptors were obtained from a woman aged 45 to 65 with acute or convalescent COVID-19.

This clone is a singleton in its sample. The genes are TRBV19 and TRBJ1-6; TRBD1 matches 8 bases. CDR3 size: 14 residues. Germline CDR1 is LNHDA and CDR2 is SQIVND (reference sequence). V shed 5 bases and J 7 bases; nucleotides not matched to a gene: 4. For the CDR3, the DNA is TGTGCCAGTAGTTGGGGACAGGTCAATTCACCCCTCCACTTT. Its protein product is CASSWGQVNSPLHF.

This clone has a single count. The CDR3 loop is CASSFLRPGEGYTF. In DNA form, the CDR3 reads TGTGCCAGCAGTTTCTTAAGGCCCGGAGAGGGCTACACCTTC. V is TRBV27 and J is TRBJ1-2; D uncertain. CDR3 length equals 14 residues. The V and J ends lost 3 bases and 8 bases respectively, with 16 bases between them. Germline lookup yields CDR1 MNHEY and CDR2 SMNVEV (reference sequence).

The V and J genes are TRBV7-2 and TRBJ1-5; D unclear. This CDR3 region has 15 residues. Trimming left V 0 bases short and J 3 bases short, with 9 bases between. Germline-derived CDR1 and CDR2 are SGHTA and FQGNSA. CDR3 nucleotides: TGTGCCAGCAGCTTAGCCGGGTACTTCAATCAGCCCCAGCATTTT. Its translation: CASSLAGYFNQPQHF.

CDR3 nucleotides: TGTGCCAGCAGCCTTACTAGCGGGAGAACCTCCTACGAGCAGTACTTC. This codes for CASSLTSGRTSYEQYF. V is TRBV7-2 and J is TRBJ2-7, with 11 bases matching TRBD2. This CDR3 region has 16 residues. Looked up from germline, CDR1 is SGHTA and CDR2 is FQGNSA. The V gene end was trimmed by 5 bases and the J gene end by 0 bases; junction bases not matched to a gene: 6.

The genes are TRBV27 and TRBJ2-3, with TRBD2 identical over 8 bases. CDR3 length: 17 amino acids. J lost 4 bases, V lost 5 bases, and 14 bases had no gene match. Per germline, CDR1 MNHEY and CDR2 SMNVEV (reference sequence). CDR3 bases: TGTGCCAGCAGTCCCCCTCGGACTAGCTGGGTCCCAGATACGCAGTATTTT. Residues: CASSPPRTSWVPDTQYF.

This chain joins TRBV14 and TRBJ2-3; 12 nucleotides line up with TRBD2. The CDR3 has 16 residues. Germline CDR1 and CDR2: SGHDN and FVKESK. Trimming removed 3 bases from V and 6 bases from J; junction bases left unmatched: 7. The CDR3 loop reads CASSHRRLAGVDTQYF. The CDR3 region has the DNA TGTGCCAGCAGCCATCGACGACTAGCGGGAGTTGATACGCAGTATTTT.

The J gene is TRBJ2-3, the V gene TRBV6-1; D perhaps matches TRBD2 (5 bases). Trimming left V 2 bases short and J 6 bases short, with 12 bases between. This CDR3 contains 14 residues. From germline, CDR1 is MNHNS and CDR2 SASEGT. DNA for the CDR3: TGTGCCAGCAGTGAAATGGCGGGCGAGGATACGCAGTATTTT. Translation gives CASSEMAGEDTQYF.

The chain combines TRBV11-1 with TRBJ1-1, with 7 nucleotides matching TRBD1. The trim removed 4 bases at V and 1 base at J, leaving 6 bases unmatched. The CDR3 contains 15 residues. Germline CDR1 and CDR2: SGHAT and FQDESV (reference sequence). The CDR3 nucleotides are TGTGCCAGCAGCTATGGACAGGCGGAGAACACTGAAGCTTTCTTT. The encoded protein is CASSYGQAENTEAFF.

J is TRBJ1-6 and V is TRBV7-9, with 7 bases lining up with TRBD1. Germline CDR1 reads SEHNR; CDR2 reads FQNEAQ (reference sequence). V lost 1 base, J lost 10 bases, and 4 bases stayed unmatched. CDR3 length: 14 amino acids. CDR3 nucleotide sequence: TGTGCCAGCAGCTTAGGGACAGGAGGATCACCCCTCCACTTT. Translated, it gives CASSLGTGGSPLHF.

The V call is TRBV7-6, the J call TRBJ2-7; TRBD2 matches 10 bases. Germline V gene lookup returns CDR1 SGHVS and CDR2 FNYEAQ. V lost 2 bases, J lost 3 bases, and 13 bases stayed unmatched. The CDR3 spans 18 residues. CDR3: CASSLLMGTSGTNYEQYF. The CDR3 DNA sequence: TGTGCCAGCAGCTTACTAATGGGAACTAGCGGGACCAACTACGAGCAGTACTTC. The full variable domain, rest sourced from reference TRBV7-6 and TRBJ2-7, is GAGVSQSPRYKVTKRGQDVALRCDPISGHVSLYWYRQALGQGPEFLTYFNYEAQQDKSGLPNDRFSAERPEGSISTLTIQRTEQRDSAMYRCASSLLMGTSGTNYEQYFGPGTRLTVT.

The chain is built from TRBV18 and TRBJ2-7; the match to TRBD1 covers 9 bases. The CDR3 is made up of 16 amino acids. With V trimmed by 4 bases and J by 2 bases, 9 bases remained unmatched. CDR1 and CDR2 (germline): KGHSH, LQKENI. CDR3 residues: CASSLSGTGYPYEQYF. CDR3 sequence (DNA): TGTGCCAGCTCACTTTCCGGGACAGGGTATCCCTACGAGCAGTACTTC. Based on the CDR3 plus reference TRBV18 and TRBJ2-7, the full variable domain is NAGVMQNPRHLVRRRGQEARLRCSPMKGHSHVYWYRQLPEEGLKFMVYLQKENIIDESGMPKERFSAEFPKEGPSILRIQQVVRGDSAAYFCASSLSGTGYPYEQYFGPGTRLTVT.

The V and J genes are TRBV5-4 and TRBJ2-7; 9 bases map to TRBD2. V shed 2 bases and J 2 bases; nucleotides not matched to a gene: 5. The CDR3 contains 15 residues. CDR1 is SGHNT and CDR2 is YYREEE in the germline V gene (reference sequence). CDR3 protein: CASSFPLAGAYEQYF. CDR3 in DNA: TGTGCCAGCAGCTTCCCTTTAGCGGGAGCCTACGAGCAGTACTTC.

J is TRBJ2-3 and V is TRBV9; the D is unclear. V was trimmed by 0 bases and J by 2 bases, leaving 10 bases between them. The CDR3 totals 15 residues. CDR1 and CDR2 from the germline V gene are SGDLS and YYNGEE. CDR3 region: CASSVDLSYTDTQYF. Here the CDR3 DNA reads TGTGCCAGCAGCGTAGATTTGAGTTACACAGATACGCAGTATTTT.

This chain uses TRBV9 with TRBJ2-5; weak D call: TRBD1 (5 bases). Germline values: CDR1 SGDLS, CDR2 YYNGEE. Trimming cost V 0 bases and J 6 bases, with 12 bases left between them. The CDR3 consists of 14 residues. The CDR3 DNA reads TGTGCCAGCAGCGTAGATCCAGGGTGGAAGACCCAGTACTTC. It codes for CASSVDPGWKTQYF.

This CDR3 is CSVENSRYNEQFF. The CDR3 DNA follows: TGCAGCGTTGAGAACAGTCGCTACAATGAGCAGTTCTTC. The rearrangement uses TRBV29-1 and TRBJ2-1; D is uncertain. Germline CDR1 reads SQVTM; CDR2 reads ANQGSEA. This CDR3 is 13 amino acids long. V dropped 3 bases and J dropped 3 bases, with 9 bases sitting between them.

The chain's CDR3 is CASSPPGANEQFF. The CDR3, as DNA: TGTGCCAGCAGCCCCCCAGGGGCCAATGAGCAGTTCTTC. The J gene is TRBJ2-1, the V gene TRBV9, with TRBD1 as a possible D gene (6 bases). Germline CDR1 reads SGDLS; CDR2 reads YYNGEE. The CDR3 covers 13 residues. V was shortened by 4 bases and J by 6 bases, with 11 bases between the two germline ends. The full variable domain, with the rest looked up from reference TRBV9 and TRBJ2-1, is DSGVTQTPKHLITATGQRVTLRCSPRSGDLSVYWYQQSLDQGLQFLIQYYNGEERAKGNILERFSAQQFPDLHSELNLSSLELGDSALYFCASSPPGANEQFFGPGTRLTVL.

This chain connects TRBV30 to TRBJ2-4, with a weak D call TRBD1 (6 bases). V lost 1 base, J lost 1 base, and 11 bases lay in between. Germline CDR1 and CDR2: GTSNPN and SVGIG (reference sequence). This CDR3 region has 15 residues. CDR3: CAWSETGWAKNIQYF. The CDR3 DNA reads TGTGCCTGGAGTGAAACAGGGTGGGCCAAAAACATTCAGTACTTC.

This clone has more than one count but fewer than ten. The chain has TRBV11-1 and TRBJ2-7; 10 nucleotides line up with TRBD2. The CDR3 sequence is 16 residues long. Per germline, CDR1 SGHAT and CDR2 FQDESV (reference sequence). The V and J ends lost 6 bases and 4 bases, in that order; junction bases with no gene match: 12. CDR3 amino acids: CASSDQLAGYRYEQYF. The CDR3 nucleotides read TGTGCCAGCAGTGACCAACTAGCGGGATATCGGTACGAGCAGTACTTC.